Below, one TCR beta chain is given with its context. Its matching antigen is unknown. As every portion of the isolated RNA was reverse transcribed, the sequencing read expressed TCRB transcripts. Using immunoSEQ multiplex PCR, the repertoire was profiled, and TCRdb retains in-frame clones only, with some absent. The repertoire holds around 240,000 clones, with 68% as singletons. This entry is derived from a study of beta chain features in type 1 diabetes. Trimming stripped 6 bases from V and 0 bases from J, with 9 bases between. The CDR3 runs to 15 residues. Germline V gene lookup returns CDR1 SNHLY and CDR2 FYNNEI. Overall study findings and caveats: Type 1 diabetes patients had VDJ junctions that carried fewer insertions and more deletions.

The clonotype originates from a man aged 25-45 years in good health. The chain recombines TRBV2 with TRBJ2-6; D gene ambiguous. The sequencing sample was made of naive CD4+ T cells from blood. The CDR3 reads CASSLQDSGANVLTF. The CDR3 coding sequence is TGTGCCAGCAGCCTTCAGGACTCTGGGGCCAACGTCCTGACTTTC.